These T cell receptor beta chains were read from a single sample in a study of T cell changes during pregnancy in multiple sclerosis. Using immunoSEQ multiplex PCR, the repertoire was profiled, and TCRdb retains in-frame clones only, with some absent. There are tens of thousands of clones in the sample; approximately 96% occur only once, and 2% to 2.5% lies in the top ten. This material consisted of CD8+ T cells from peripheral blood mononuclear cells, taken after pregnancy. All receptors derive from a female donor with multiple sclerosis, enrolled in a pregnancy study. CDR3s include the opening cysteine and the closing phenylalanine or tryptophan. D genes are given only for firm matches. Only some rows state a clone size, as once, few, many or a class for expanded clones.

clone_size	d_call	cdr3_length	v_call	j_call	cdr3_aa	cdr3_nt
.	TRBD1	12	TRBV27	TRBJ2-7	CASAGTGLEQYF	TGTGCCAGTGCCGGGACAGGGCTTGAGCAGTACTTC
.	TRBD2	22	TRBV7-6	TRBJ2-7	CASSPLGLAPTRPSTVGDQQYF	TGTGCCAGCAGCCCCCTGGGACTAGCGCCGACAAGGCCATCGACGGTAGGGGATCAGCAGTACTTC
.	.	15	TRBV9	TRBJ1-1	CASSVKSGMATEAFF	TGTGCCAGCAGCGTAAAGTCAGGAATGGCCACTGAAGCTTTCTTT
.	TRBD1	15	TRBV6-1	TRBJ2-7	CASSEASDRGHEQYF	TGTGCCAGCAGTGAAGCCTCAGACAGGGGCCACGAGCAGTACTTC
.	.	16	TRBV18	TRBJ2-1	CASSQGGAKNYNEQFF	TGTGCCAGCTCACAAGGGGGGGCAAAGAATTACAATGAGCAGTTCTTC
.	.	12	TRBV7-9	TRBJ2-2	CASSGDTGELFF	TGTGCCAGCAGCGGAGACACCGGGGAGCTGTTTTTT
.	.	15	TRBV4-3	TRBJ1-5	CASSQDFTGNQPQHF	TGCGCCAGCAGCCAAGATTTTACGGGCAATCAGCCCCAGCATTTT
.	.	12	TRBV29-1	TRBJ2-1	CSARTWDNEQFF	TGCAGCGCCAGGACTTGGGACAATGAGCAGTTCTTC
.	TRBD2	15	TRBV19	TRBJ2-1	CASSPTSGRLDEQFF	TGTGCCAGTAGTCCTACTAGCGGGAGACTCGATGAGCAGTTCTTC
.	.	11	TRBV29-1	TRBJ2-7	CSVGGVYEQYF	TGCAGCGTTGGGGGCGTCTACGAGCAGTACTTC
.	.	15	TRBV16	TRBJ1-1	CASSSSNGVGAEAFF	TGTGCCAGCAGCTCTTCTAACGGGGTTGGGGCTGAAGCTTTCTTT
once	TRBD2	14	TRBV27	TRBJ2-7	CASSLAGGFYEQYF	TGTGCCAGCAGTCTAGCGGGAGGGTTCTACGAGCAGTACTTC
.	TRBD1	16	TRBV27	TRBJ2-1	CASSLLGQGAYNEQFF	TGTGCCAGCAGTTTACTGGGACAGGGGGCCTACAATGAGCAGTTCTTC
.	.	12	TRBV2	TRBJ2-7	CASIGGSYEQYF	TGTGCCAGCATCGGGGGTTCCTACGAGCAGTACTTC
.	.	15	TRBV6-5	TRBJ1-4	CASSYSGAANEKLFF	TGTGCCAGCAGTTACTCAGGTGCGGCTAATGAAAAACTGTTTTTT
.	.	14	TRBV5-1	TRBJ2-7	CASSLGQDLYEQYF	TGCGCCAGCAGCTTGGGACAGGACCTCTACGAGCAGTACTTC
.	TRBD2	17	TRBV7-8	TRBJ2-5	CASSLGSSGNYQETQYF	TGTGCCAGCAGCTTAGGTTCTAGCGGGAATTACCAAGAGACCCAGTACTTC
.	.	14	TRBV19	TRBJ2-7	CASSSALTGYEQYF	TGTGCCAGTAGTTCCGCCCTCACCGGCTACGAGCAGTACTTC
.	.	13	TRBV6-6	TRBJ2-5	CASSSRGQETQYF	TGTGCCAGCAGTTCTCGGGGACAAGAGACCCAGTACTTC
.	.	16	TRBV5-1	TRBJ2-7	CASSLDRENLSYEQYF	TGCGCCAGCAGCTTGGACCGGGAGAACCTCTCCTACGAGCAGTACTTC
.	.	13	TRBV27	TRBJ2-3	CASSLTTTDTQYF	TGTGCCAGCAGTTTGACAACCACAGATACGCAGTATTTT
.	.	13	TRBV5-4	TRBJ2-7	CASSPGVEREQYF	TGTGCCAGCAGCCCGGGAGTCGAGCGCGAGCAGTACTTC
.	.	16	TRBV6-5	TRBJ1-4	CASSYSPDSSSEKLFF	TGTGCCAGCAGTTACTCGCCGGACAGTTCGAGCGAAAAACTGTTTTTT
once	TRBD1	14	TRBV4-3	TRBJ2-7	CASSSGTGVYEQYF	TGCGCCAGCAGCTCAGGGACAGGGGTCTACGAGCAGTACTTC
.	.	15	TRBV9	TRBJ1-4	CASSVDSGPSEKLFF	TGTGCCAGCAGCGTAGATAGTGGTCCGAGTGAAAAACTGTTTTTT
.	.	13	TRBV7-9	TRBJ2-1	CASSLASYNEQFF	TGTGCCAGCAGCTTAGCGAGTTACAATGAGCAGTTCTTC
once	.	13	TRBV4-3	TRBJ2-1	CASSQSQRNEQFF	TGCGCCAGCAGCCAATCTCAGCGGAATGAGCAGTTCTTC
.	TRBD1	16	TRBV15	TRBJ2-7	CATSRDAGTASYEQYF	TGTGCCACCAGCAGAGACGCAGGGACAGCATCCTACGAGCAGTACTTC
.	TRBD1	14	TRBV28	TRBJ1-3	CASSYRGGGNTIYF	TGTGCCAGCAGCTACAGGGGCGGTGGAAACACCATATATTTT
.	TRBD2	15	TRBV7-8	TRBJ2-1	CASSSRTSGKGRQFF	TGTGCCAGCAGCTCTCGGACTAGCGGGAAGGGTAGGCAGTTCTTC
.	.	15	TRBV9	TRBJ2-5	CASSVEGDPEETQYF	TGTGCCAGCAGCGTAGAGGGGGACCCGGAAGAGACCCAGTACTTC
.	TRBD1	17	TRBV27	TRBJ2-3	CASSSGRDRAGTDTQYF	TGTGCCAGCAGTTCTGGCAGGGACAGGGCCGGCACAGATACGCAGTATTTT
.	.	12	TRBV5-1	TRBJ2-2	CASFLDTGELFF	TGCGCCAGCTTCCTAGACACCGGGGAGCTGTTTTTT
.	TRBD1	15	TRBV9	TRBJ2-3	CASSVARQGLDTQYF	TGTGCCAGCAGCGTAGCTCGACAGGGATTAGATACGCAGTATTTT
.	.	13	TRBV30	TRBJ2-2	CAWIQGNTGELFF	TGTGCCTGGATCCAGGGAAACACCGGGGAGCTGTTTTTT
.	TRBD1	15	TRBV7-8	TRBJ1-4	CASSPGTVTNEKLFF	TGTGCCAGCAGCCCCGGGACAGTAACTAATGAAAAACTGTTTTTT
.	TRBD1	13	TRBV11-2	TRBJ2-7	CASKQGAAYEQYF	TGTGCCAGCAAACAGGGGGCAGCGTACGAGCAGTACTTC
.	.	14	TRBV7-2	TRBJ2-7	CASSSTGISYEQYF	TGTGCCAGCAGCTCCACAGGGATCTCCTACGAGCAGTACTTC
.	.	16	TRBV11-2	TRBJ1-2	CASSPAGGATNYGYTF	TGTGCCAGCAGCCCAGCGGGAGGGGCAACTAACTATGGCTACACCTTC
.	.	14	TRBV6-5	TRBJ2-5	CASSPPGPFGTQYF	TGTGCCAGCAGTCCCCCAGGGCCATTCGGGACCCAGTACTTC
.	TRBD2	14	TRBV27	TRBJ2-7	CASSFAGVGYEQYF	TGTGCCAGCAGTTTTGCGGGAGTAGGATACGAGCAGTACTTC
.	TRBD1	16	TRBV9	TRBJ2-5	CASSTAPGGQQIAQYF	TGTGCCAGCAGCACGGCACCAGGGGGCCAACAAATTGCCCAGTACTTC
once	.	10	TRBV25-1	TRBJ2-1	CATLEGEQFF	TGTGCCACTCTAGAGGGTGAGCAGTTCTTC
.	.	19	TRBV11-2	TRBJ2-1	CASSSTISPQGRAYNEQFF	TGTGCCAGCAGCTCTACAATTTCGCCTCAGGGCAGGGCATACAATGAGCAGTTCTTC
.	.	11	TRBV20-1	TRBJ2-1	CSAPENNEQFF	TGCAGTGCTCCGGAGAACAATGAGCAGTTCTTC
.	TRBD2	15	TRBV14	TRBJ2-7	CASSQGLAGSYEQYF	TGTGCCAGCAGCCAAGGGCTAGCGGGCTCCTACGAGCAGTACTTC
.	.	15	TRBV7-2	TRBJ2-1	CASILGRSSYNEQFF	TGTGCCAGCATTCTTGGCAGAAGCTCCTACAATGAGCAGTTCTTC
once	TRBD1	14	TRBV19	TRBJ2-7	CASSIGTGGYEQYF	TGTGCCAGTAGTATTGGGACAGGAGGCTACGAGCAGTACTTC
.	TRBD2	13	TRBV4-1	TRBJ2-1	CASSQAAGTRLFF	TGCGCCAGCAGCCAAGCGGCCGGGACTAGACTGTTCTTC
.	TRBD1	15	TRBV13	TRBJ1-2	CASSPPHDRGYGYTF	TGTGCCAGCAGCCCTCCTCACGACAGGGGTTATGGCTACACCTTC
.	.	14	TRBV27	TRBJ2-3	CASSFSGSTDTQYF	TGTGCCAGCAGTTTTTCCGGGAGCACAGATACGCAGTATTTT
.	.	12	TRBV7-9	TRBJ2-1	CASSLVAVEQFF	TGTGCCAGCAGCTTAGTAGCGGTTGAGCAGTTCTTC
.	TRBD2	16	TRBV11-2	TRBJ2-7	CASSPRGGSLSYEQYF	TGTGCCAGCAGCCCCCGGGGCGGGAGCCTCTCCTACGAGCAGTACTTC